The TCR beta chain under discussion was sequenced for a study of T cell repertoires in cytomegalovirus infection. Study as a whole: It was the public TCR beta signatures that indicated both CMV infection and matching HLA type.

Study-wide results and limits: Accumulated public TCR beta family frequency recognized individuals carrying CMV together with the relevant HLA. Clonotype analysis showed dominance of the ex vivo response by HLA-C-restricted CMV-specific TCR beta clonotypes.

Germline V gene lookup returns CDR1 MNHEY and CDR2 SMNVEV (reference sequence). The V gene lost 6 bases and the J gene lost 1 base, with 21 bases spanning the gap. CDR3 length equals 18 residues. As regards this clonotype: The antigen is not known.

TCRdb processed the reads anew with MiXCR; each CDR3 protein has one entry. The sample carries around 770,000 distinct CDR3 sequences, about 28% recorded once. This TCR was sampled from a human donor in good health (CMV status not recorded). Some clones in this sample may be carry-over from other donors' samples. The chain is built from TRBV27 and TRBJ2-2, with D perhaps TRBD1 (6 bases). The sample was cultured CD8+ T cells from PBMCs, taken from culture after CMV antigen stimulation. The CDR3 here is CASSPNSWTAVNTGELFF. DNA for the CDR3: TGTGCCAGCAGCCCGAACTCCTGGACAGCGGTGAACACCGGGGAGCTGTTTTTT.